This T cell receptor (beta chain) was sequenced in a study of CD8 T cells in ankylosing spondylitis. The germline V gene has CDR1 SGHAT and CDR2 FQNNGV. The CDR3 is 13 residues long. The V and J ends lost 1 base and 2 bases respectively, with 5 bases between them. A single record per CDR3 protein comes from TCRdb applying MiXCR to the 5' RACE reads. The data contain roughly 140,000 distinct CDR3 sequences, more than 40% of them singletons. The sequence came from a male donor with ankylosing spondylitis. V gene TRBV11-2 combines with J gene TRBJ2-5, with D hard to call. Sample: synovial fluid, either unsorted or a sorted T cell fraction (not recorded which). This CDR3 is CASSLAIQETQYF. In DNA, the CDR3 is TGTGCCAGCAGCTTAGCCATACAAGAGACCCAGTACTTC.